This record looks at one TCR beta chain sequence and its context. Its antigen remains unknown. This CDR3 comprises 15 residues. Germline V lookup: CDR1 WSHSY, CDR2 SAAADI. Trimming left V 3 bases short and J 7 bases short, with 13 bases between. MiXCR was run by TCRdb on the 5' RACE reads, yielding one entry per CDR3 protein. The profile shows 5,000 to 7,000 distinct CDR3 sequences, 45% to 60% of them singletons. Whole-study results and caveats: The TCR gene usage of tumor memory CD4+ T cells clustered together with blood and lymph node memory CD4+ cells and with lymph node naive CD4+ cells.

This TCR came from a female donor with breast cancer. The sequencing sample was made of memory CD4+ T cells sorted from blood. Noted subset: memory CD4+ T cells, CD4+CD45RO+CD25-. This chain connects TRBV10-2 to TRBJ1-6, with a tentative D call TRBD1 (6 bases). CDR3 nucleotides: TGCGCCAGCAGTGACAGGGGCGCGAGCAATTCACCCCTCCACTTT. It is translated as CASSDRGASNSPLHF.